This TCR beta chain was observed in a study of PD-L1 blockade in urothelial cancer. On the study more broadly: Analyses used blood from 3 weeks (second dose) and 6 weeks after treatment start.

Trimming took 2 bases from V and 1 from J; bases not matched to a gene: 4. The germline gives CDR1 SGHTA, CDR2 FQGNSA. The CDR3 is 16 amino acids. Points from the study as a whole: TCR clonality was measured in pretreatment peripheral blood. Clonality below the median predicted better survival.

Comments on this clone: Its antigen is still unknown.

Using immunoSEQ multiplex PCR, the repertoire was profiled, and TCRdb retains in-frame clones only, with some absent. The table records under 40,000 clones, around nine tenths of them present only once. The specimen was PBMCs, collected around atezolizumab (anti-PD-L1) treatment. V gene TRBV7-2 combines with J gene TRBJ2-7, with TRBD2 matching over 11 bases. The sequence was collected from a man in his 70s with urothelial cancer. CDR3 DNA sequence: TGTGCCAGCAGCTTATATGGGACTAGCGGATCCTACGAGCAGTACTTC. It translates to CASSLYGTSGSYEQYF.